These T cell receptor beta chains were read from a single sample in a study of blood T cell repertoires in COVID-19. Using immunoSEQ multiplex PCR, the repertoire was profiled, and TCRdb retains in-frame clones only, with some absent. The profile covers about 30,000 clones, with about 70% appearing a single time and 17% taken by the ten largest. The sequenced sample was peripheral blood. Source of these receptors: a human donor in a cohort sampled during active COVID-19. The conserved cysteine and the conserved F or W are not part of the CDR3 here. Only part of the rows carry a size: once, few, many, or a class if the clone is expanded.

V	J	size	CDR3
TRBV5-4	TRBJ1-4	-	ASSLGGQGNEKLF
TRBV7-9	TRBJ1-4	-	ASIDRGDGEKLF
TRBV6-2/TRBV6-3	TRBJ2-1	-	ASSYRMGAASSSYNEQF
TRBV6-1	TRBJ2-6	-	ASSEAGRGGLT
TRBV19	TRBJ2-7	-	ASSIVTEGGEQY
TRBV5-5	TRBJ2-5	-	ASSLETSGKQGETQY
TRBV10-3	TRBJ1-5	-	AISDREDQPQH
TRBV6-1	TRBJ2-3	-	ASSEGGVSTDTQY
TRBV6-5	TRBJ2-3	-	ASRDYSGGKDTQY
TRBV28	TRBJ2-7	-	ASKISYEQY
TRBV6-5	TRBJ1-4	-	ASSPVQGSNEKLF
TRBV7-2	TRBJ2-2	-	ASSPWSLEAAGELF
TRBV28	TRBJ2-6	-	ASGLSGTGANVLT
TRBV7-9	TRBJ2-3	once	ASSFGLAVSTDTQY
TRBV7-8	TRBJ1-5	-	ASSLARRGQGRNQPQH
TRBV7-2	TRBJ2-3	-	ASSPRRGGGSSTDTQY
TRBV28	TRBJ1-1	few	ASSLAGVNTEAF
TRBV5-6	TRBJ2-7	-	ASSFSAVTYEQY
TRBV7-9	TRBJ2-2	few	ASNPASGTGELF
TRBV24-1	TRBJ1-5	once	ATSDSDSTWH
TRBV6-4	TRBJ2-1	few	ASSEASGGAMDEQF
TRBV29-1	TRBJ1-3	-	SVGQSGNTIY
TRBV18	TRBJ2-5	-	ASSRGARETQY
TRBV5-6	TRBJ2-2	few	ASSLGSGTDTGELF
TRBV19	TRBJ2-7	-	ASSQRTSRSYEQY
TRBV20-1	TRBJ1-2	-	SASPPGTASNYGYT
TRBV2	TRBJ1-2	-	ASSLLGGNYGYT
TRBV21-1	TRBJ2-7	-	RPGIYEQY
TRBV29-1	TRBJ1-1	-	SVAWTGETEAF
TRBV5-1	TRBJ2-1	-	ASSLGGTAYNEQF
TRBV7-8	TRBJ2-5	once	ASSKSGRGGTETQY
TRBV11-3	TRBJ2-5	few	ASSRRQGQETQY
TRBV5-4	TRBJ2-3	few	ASSLAGGLGY
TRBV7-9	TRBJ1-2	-	ASRSTGNYGYT
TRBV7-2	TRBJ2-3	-	ASSPTGRSTDTQY
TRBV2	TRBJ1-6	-	ASNEVGSSPLH
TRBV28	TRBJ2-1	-	ASRADYSYNEQF
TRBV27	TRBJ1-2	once	ASSRFLDRTHGYT
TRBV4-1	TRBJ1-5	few	ASSQAGRGSNQPQH
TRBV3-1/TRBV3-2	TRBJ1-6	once	ASSLLQGSESPLH
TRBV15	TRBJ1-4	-	ATSPRDSWTTNEKLF
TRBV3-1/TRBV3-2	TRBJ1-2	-	ASSQGTGPNYGYT
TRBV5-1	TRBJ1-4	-	ASKGTTSTNEKLF
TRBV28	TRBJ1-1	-	ASSLVEGSNTEAF
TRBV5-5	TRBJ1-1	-	ASSPRTGEGTEAF
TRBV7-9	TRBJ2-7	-	ASSRLNAYEQY
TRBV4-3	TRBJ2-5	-	ASSQDGLAGGETQY
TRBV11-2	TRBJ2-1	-	ASSISGRFYNEQF
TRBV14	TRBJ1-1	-	ASSHSLSRAAF
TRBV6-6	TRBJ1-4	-	ASVDSTNEKLF
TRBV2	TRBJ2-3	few	ASSDRGTDTQY
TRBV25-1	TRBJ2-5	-	ASSYRKTGDKETQY
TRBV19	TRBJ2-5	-	ASSMGRRMETQY
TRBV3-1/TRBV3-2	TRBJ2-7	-	ASSLHPTGFLAGALPDPYEQY
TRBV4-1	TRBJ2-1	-	ASSQQGLAGVDEQF
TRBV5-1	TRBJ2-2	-	ASSLRGSVTGELF
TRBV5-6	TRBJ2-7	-	ASSLLGALTYEQY
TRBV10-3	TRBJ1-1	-	AISDQGLTEAF
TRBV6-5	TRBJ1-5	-	ASVDRGQSQPQH
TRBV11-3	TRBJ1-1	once	ASSKEGTEAF